The clone carrying this T cell receptor beta chain was recorded many times. What it recognizes is unknown. The observed sequence ends 3 residues before the CDR3 terminus, with the missing tail filled in from the germline J gene. This record belongs to a study of T cell clonality in common variable immunodeficiency. Study results and limitations: Compared with healthy controls, CVID subjects showed increased TCRbeta clonality, mostly in about a third.

The CDR3 length is 18 residues. In germline, CDR1 is MNHGY, CDR2 SVAAGI. The V end lost 6 bases, the J end lost 4 bases, and 25 bases lay between the germline ends. The method was immunoSEQ multiplex PCR; TCRdb's version includes in-frame clones alone and lacks a portion of them. The sample counts roughly 70,000 clones, none seen once; the ten largest own 1.7%. The clonotype was recovered from a person between 18 and 75 years old in good health. Material for sequencing was peripheral blood mononuclear cells. The chain combines TRBV6-9 with TRBJ1-3, with D hard to call. The chain's CDR3 is CASRVRLGPPGSGNTIYF. Partial CDR3 DNA: TGTGCCAGCAGGGTTAGACTAGGGCCCCCTGGATCCGGAAACACC.